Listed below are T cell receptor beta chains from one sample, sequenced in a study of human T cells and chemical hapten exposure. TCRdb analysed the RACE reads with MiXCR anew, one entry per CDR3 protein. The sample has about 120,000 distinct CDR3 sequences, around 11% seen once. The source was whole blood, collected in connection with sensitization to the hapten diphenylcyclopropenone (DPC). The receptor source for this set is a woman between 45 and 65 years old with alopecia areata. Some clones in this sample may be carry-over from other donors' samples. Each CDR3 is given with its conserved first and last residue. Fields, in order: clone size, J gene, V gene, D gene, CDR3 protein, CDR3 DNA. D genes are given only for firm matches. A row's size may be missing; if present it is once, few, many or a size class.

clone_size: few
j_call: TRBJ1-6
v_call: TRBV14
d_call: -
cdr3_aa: CASSQVDSLESPLHF
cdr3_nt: TGTGCCAGCAGCCAAGTGGACAGCTTAGAGTCACCCCTCCACTTT

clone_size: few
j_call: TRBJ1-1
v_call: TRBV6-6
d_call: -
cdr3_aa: CASSPAGGIERNTEAFF
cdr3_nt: TGTGCCAGCAGTCCCGCGGGGGGGATAGAAAGGAACACTGAAGCTTTCTTT

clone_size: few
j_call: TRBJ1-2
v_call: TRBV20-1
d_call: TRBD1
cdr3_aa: CSALDRGNYGYTF
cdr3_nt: TGCAGTGCTCTGGACAGGGGGAACTATGGCTACACCTTC

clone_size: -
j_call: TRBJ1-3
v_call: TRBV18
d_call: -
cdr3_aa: CASSPANGNTIYF
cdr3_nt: TGTGCCAGCTCACCGGCAAATGGAAACACCATATATTTT

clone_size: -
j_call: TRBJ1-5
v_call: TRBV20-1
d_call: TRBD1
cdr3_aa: CSASGRQGATSNQPQHF
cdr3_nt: TGCAGTGCTAGTGGGAGGCAGGGGGCGACGAGCAATCAGCCCCAGCATTTT

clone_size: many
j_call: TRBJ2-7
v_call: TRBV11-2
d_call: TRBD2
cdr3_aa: CASSLDVSGRYYEQYF
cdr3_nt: TGTGCCAGCAGCTTAGATGTTAGCGGGAGGTACTACGAGCAGTACTTC

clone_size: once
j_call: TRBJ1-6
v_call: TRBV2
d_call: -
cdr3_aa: CASSEIQGGSPLHF
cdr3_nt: TGTGCCAGCAGTGAGATACAGGGAGGATCACCCCTCCACTTT

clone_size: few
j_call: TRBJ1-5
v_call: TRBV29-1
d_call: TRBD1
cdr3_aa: CSVVEGGVGQPQHF
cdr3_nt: TGCAGCGTTGTAGAAGGGGGCGTGGGTCAGCCCCAGCATTTT

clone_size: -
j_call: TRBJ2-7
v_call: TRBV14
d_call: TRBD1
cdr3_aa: CASSHDGTGVEQYF
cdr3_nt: TGTGCCAGCAGCCACGACGGGACAGGGGTCGAGCAGTACTTC

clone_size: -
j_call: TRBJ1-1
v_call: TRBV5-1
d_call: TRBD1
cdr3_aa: CASSISGGDTEAFF
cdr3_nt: TGCGCCAGCAGCATATCAGGGGGTGACACTGAAGCTTTCTTT

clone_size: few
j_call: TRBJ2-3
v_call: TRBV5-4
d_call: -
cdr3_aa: CASSQILESTDTQYF
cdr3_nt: TGTGCCAGCAGCCAGATTCTAGAGTCCACAGATACGCAGTATTTT

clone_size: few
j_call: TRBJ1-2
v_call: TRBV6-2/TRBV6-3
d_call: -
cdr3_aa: CASSYSRSRGYTF
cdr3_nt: TGTGCCAGCAGTTACTCCCGTTCGCGGGGCTACACCTTC

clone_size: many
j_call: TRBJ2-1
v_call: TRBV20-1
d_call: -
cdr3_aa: CSASNNEQFF
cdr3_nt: TGCAGTGCTTCTAACAATGAGCAGTTCTTC

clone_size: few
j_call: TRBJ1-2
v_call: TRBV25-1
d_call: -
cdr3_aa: CASATPRGEGYTF
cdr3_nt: TGTGCCAGCGCCACTCCCCGGGGAGAAGGCTACACCTTC

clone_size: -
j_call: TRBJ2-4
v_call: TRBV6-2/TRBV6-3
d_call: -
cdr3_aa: CASSYSGTKNIQYF
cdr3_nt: TGTGCCAGCAGTTACTCAGGGACCAAAAACATTCAGTACTTC

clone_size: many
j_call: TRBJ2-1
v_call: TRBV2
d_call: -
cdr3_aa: CASSPGKGIYNEQFF
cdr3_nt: TGTGCCAGCAGTCCAGGGAAAGGGATCTACAATGAGCAGTTCTTC

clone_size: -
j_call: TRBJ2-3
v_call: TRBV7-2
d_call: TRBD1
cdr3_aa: CASSLPHRGRVDTQYF
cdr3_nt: TGTGCCAGCAGCTTACCGCACAGGGGGCGGGTAGATACGCAGTATTTT

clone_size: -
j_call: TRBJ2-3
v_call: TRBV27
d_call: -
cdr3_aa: CASSPQTGTPDTQYF
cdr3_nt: TGTGCCAGCAGCCCACAAACAGGGACCCCAGATACGCAGTATTTT

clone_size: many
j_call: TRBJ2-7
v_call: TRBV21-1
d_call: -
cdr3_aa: CASSKEPPGF
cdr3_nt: TGTGCCAGCAGCAAGGAGCCCCCAGGCTTC

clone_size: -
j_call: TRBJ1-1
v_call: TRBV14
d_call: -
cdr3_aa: CASRAVMNTEAFF
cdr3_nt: TGTGCCAGCAGGGCGGTAATGAACACTGAAGCTTTCTTT

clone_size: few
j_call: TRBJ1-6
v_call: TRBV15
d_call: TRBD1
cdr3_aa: CATSRGQGSPLHF
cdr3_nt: TGTGCCACCAGCAGGGGACAGGGCTCACCCCTCCACTTT

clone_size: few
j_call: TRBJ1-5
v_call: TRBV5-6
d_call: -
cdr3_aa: CASSLMGISNQPQHF
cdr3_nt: TGTGCCAGCAGCTTGATGGGGATTAGCAATCAGCCCCAGCATTTT

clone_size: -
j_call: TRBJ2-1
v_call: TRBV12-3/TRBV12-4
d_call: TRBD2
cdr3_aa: CASTWTSGKDEQFF
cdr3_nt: TGTGCCAGCACCTGGACTAGCGGGAAAGATGAGCAGTTCTTC

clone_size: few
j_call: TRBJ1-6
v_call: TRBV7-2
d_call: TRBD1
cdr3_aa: CASSPGTGPSPLHF
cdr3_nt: TGTGCCAGCAGCCCCGGGACAGGGCCCTCTCCCCTCCACTTT

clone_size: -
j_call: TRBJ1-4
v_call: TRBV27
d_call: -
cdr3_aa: CASSPQAGLNEKLFF
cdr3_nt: TGTGCCAGCAGTCCCCAGGCGGGATTAAATGAAAAACTGTTTTTT

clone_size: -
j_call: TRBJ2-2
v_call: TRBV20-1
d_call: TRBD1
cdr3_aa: CSARDVGQAATNTGELFF
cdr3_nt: TGCAGTGCTAGAGATGTTGGACAGGCAGCGACGAACACCGGGGAGCTGTTTTTT

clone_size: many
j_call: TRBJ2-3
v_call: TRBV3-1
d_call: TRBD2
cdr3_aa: CASRKGTSRDTQYF
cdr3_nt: TGTGCCAGCAGAAAAGGGACTAGCAGGGATACGCAGTATTTT

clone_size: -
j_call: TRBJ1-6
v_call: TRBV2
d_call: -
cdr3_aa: CASSAMDLVNSPLHF
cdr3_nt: TGTGCCAGCAGCGCAATGGACTTAGTCAATTCACCCCTCCACTTT

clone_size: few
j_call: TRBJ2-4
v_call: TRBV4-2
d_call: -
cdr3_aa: CASSQDEGSENIQYF
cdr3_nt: TGTGCCAGCAGCCAAGATGAGGGCTCCGAAAACATTCAGTACTTC

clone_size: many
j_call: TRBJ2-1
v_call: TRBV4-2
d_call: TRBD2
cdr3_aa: CASSQDPGTRANNEQFF
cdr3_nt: TGTGCCAGCAGCCAAGACCCGGGGACTAGGGCCAACAATGAGCAGTTCTTC

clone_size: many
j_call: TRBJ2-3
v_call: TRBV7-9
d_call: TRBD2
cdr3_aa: CASSPSGGATDTQYF
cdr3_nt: TGTGCCAGCAGCCCTAGCGGGGGGGCCACAGATACGCAGTATTTT

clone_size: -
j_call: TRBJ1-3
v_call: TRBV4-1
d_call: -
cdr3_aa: CASSQVGPVSGTGNTIYF
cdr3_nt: TGCGCCAGCAGCCAAGTAGGGCCTGTTTCCGGGACTGGAAACACCATATATTTT

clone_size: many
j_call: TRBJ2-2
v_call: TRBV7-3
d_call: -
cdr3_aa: CASGGGARTGELFF
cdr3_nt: TGTGCCAGCGGGGGGGGGGCACGCACCGGGGAGCTGTTTTTT

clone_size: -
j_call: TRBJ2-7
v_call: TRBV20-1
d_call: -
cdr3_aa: CSARVGVGYEQYF
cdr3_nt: TGCAGTGCTAGGGTGGGAGTGGGGTACGAGCAGTACTTC

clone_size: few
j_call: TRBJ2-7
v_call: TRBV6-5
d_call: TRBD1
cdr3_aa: CASSGTGVSYEQYF
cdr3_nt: TGTGCCAGCAGTGGGACAGGGGTCTCCTACGAGCAGTACTTC

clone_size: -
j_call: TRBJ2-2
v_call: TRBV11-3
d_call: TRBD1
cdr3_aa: CASSKPGQGNTGELFF
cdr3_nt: TGTGCCAGCAGCAAACCGGGACAGGGAAACACCGGGGAGCTGTTTTTT

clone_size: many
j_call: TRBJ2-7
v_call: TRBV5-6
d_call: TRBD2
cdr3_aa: CASSSSGGPYEQYF
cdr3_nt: TGTGCCAGCAGCTCTAGCGGGGGCCCCTACGAGCAGTACTTC

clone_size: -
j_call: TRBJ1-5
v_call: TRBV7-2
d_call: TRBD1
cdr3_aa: CASSLVEQGGNQPQHF
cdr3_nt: TGTGCCAGCAGCTTAGTGGAGCAGGGGGGCAATCAGCCCCAGCATTTT

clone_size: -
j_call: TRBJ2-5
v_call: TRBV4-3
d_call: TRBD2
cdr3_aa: CASSQESGRAGETQYF
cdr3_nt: TGCGCCAGCAGCCAAGAGAGCGGGAGGGCGGGGGAGACCCAGTACTTC

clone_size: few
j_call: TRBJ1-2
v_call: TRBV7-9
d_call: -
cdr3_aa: CASSSQSMNNYGYTF
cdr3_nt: TGTGCCAGCAGCTCCCAGTCAATGAATAACTATGGCTACACCTTC